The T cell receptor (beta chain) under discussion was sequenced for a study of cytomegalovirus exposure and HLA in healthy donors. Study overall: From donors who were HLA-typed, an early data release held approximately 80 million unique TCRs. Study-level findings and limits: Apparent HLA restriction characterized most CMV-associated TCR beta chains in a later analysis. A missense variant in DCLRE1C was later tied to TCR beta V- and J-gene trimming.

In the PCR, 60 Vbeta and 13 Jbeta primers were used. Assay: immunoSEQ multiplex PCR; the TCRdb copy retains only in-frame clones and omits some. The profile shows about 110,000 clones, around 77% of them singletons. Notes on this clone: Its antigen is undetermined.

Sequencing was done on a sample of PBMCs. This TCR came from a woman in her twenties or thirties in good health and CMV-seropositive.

The CDR3 coding sequence is TGTGCCAGCAGTCCCGGGACAGGGGGCATCGAGCAGTACTTC. This translates into CASSPGTGGIEQYF. The rearrangement joins TRBV6-6 to TRBJ2-5; the match to TRBD1 covers 12 bases. Near its end, the DNA agrees better with TRBJ2-7, so the J call may be wrong. The CDR3 is 14 amino acids. Germline values: CDR1 MNHNY, CDR2 SVGAGI (reference sequence).